The rows below give T cell receptor beta chains drawn from one sample of a study of Graves' ophthalmopathy and Graves' hyperthyroidism. Each CDR3 protein is one row after TCRdb ran MiXCR on the multiplex PCR reads. Among around 590,000 distinct CDR3 sequences listed, about 40% were seen once. Sequenced material: peripheral blood or thyroid tissue (not recorded which). These receptors were collected from an adult man with Graves' hyperthyroidism. CDR3s include the opening cysteine and the closing phenylalanine or tryptophan. The D gene is left open where the match is weak. Clone size is stated in some rows and not others, as once, few, many or a class when expanded.

v_call	cdr3_length	j_call	clone_size	d_call	cdr3_aa	cdr3_nt
TRBV10-3	19	TRBJ2-6	NA	TRBD1	CAISAGQGAGAYGANVLTF	TGTGCCATCAGTGCGGGTCAGGGGGCAGGGGCGTATGGGGCCAACGTCCTGACTTTC
TRBV12-3/TRBV12-4	14	TRBJ2-2	many	NA	CATRSGENTGELFF	TGTGCCACCCGTTCCGGGGAGAACACCGGGGAGCTGTTTTTT
TRBV20-1	13	TRBJ1-2	many	TRBD1	CSADDRGFGGYTF	TGCAGTGCCGACGACAGGGGGTTCGGTGGCTACACCTTC
TRBV6-6	15	TRBJ1-3	NA	NA	CASSYNPLSGNTIYF	TGTGCCAGCAGTTACAACCCGCTCTCTGGAAACACCATATATTTT
TRBV7-9	15	TRBJ2-7	many	NA	CASSPRVSNGREQYF	TGTGCCAGCAGCCCCCGGGTTTCCAATGGGCGCGAGCAGTACTTC
TRBV6-6	13	TRBJ2-2	NA	NA	CASSYGGSGELFF	TGTGCCAGCAGTTACGGAGGGTCCGGGGAGCTGTTTTTT
TRBV29-1	14	TRBJ1-6	NA	NA	CSVGGTGARSPLHF	TGCAGCGTTGGAGGGACTGGGGCTAGGTCACCCCTCCACTTT
TRBV19	11	TRBJ1-2	many	TRBD1	CASRQGHGYTF	TGTGCCAGTCGACAGGGGCATGGCTACACCTTC
TRBV9	17	TRBJ2-7	many	TRBD1	CASSVDGETGGGYEQYF	TGTGCCAGCAGCGTAGATGGGGAGACAGGGGGGGGCTACGAGCAGTACTTC
TRBV27	14	TRBJ2-7	few	TRBD1	CASSWGQLSYEQYF	TGTGCCAGCAGTTGGGGACAGCTTTCCTACGAGCAGTACTTC
TRBV29-1	14	TRBJ1-1	many	TRBD1	CSGQGANFSPTAFF	TGCAGCGGACAGGGAGCGAATTTCTCCCCAACGGCTTTCTTT
TRBV2	16	TRBJ2-2	few	TRBD2	CASSRIAGVVTGELFF	TGTGCCAGCAGCCGCATAGCGGGAGTGGTCACCGGGGAGCTGTTTTTT
TRBV4-1	18	TRBJ2-7	few	NA	CASSQDFARALARYEQYF	TGCGCCAGCAGCCAAGATTTTGCCCGGGCCCTGGCTCGGTACGAGCAGTACTTC
TRBV7-9	17	TRBJ2-6	few	NA	CASSLVNRVAGANVLTF	TGTGCCAGCAGCTTAGTGAACAGGGTAGCTGGGGCCAACGTCCTGACTTTC
TRBV14	13	TRBJ2-7	many	TRBD1	CASSAGTVYGQYF	TGTGCCAGCAGCGCAGGGACAGTCTACGGGCAGTACTTC
TRBV13	20	TRBJ1-2	many	TRBD1	CASTELGNPNPGQGYYGYTF	TGTGCCAGCACCGAACTTGGGAATCCGAATCCGGGACAGGGTTACTATGGCTACACCTTC
TRBV5-1	15	TRBJ1-6	many	NA	CASSLDNRENSPLHF	TGCGCCAGCAGCTTGGATAACAGGGAAAATTCACCCCTCCACTTT
TRBV9	16	TRBJ2-1	NA	TRBD2	CASSAELAGGYNEQFF	TGTGCCAGCAGCGCAGAACTAGCGGGAGGCTACAATGAGCAGTTCTTC
TRBV7-6	16	TRBJ1-5	NA	TRBD1	CASSAWDSGSNQPQHF	TGTGCCAGCAGTGCGTGGGACAGCGGTAGCAATCAGCCCCAGCATTTT
TRBV7-9	15	TRBJ2-1	NA	NA	CASSSPGGNYNEQFF	TGTGCCAGCAGCTCCCCCGGCGGGAACTACAATGAGCAGTTCTTC
TRBV5-1	17	TRBJ2-1	NA	TRBD2	CASSLAGRGGIGDEQFF	TGCGCCAGCAGCTTGGCTGGGCGGGGGGGCATCGGCGATGAGCAGTTCTTC
TRBV10-3	15	TRBJ2-5	NA	TRBD2	CATGRTSGNQETQYF	TGTGCCACCGGACGGACTAGCGGGAATCAAGAGACCCAGTACTTC
TRBV14	14	TRBJ2-7	many	NA	CASSQFSGSYEQYF	TGTGCCAGCAGCCAATTTTCGGGATCCTACGAGCAGTACTTC
TRBV20-1	13	TRBJ1-5	many	NA	CSVSVDNNQPQHF	TGCAGTGTTAGTGTGGACAACAATCAGCCCCAGCATTTT
TRBV25-1	13	TRBJ1-2	NA	NA	CASSEKLAGGYTF	TGTGCCAGCAGTGAAAAACTAGCGGGGGGATACACCTTC
TRBV6-1	14	TRBJ2-5	many	TRBD2	CASSERRGGVTQYF	TGTGCCAGCAGTGAACGGCGGGGGGGTGTGACCCAGTACTTC
TRBV29-1	14	TRBJ1-2	NA	NA	CSVERKGGGYGYTF	TGCAGCGTTGAAAGAAAAGGGGGTGGCTATGGCTACACCTTC
TRBV6-4	16	TRBJ2-7	NA	NA	CASSLVAELSTYEQYF	TGTGCCAGCAGTTTGGTGGCAGAATTATCAACCTACGAGCAGTACTTC
TRBV2	15	TRBJ2-2	NA	TRBD2	CASRGTSGRSGELFF	TGTGCCAGCAGAGGGACTAGCGGGAGGAGCGGGGAGCTGTTTTTT
TRBV7-3	14	TRBJ1-2	NA	NA	CASSFRDGYYGYTF	TGTGCCAGCAGCTTCCGGGACGGATACTATGGCTACACCTTC
TRBV12-3/TRBV12-4	12	TRBJ1-6	NA	NA	CASSLGPRPLHF	TGTGCCAGCAGTTTGGGCCCACGGCCCCTCCACTTT
TRBV5-1	16	TRBJ2-1	NA	TRBD2	CASSLKGTSGDNEQFF	TGCGCCAGCAGCTTGAAAGGGACTAGCGGAGACAATGAGCAGTTCTTC
TRBV9	12	TRBJ2-1	NA	NA	CASSVGGTEQFF	TGTGCCAGCAGCGTAGGGGGGACTGAGCAGTTCTTC
TRBV12-3/TRBV12-4	15	TRBJ1-5	many	NA	CASSLEQGPNQPQHF	TGTGCCAGCAGTTTGGAACAGGGCCCCAATCAGCCCCAGCATTTT
TRBV12-3/TRBV12-4	15	TRBJ1-5	few	NA	CASSLQDFSNQPQHF	TGTGCCAGCAGTTTGCAGGACTTTAGCAATCAGCCCCAGCATTTT
TRBV20-1	14	TRBJ1-5	many	NA	CSARAGNSNQPQHF	TGCAGTGCTAGAGCAGGGAATAGCAATCAGCCCCAGCATTTT
TRBV13	17	TRBJ2-5	many	TRBD1	CASSSPETGGEIETQYF	TGTGCCAGCAGCTCCCCCGAGACAGGGGGCGAGATAGAGACCCAGTACTTC
TRBV20-1	15	TRBJ1-2	NA	TRBD1	CSARDRDRVDYGYTF	TGCAGTGCTAGAGATCGGGACAGGGTGGACTATGGCTACACCTTC
TRBV24-1	17	TRBJ2-1	NA	NA	CATSDHSRADSYNEQFF	TGTGCCACCAGTGACCACAGTAGGGCGGACTCCTACAATGAGCAGTTCTTC
TRBV11-3	11	TRBJ2-1	NA	NA	CASSHYNEQFF	TGTGCCAGCAGCCATTACAATGAGCAGTTCTTC
TRBV10-3	15	TRBJ2-7	once	TRBD1	CAISVARTGIDEQYF	TGTGCCATCAGCGTTGCGCGGACAGGGATAGACGAGCAGTACTTC
TRBV5-1	16	TRBJ2-7	NA	NA	CASGLGGGGGLYEQYF	TGTGCCAGCGGCTTAGGAGGGGGAGGGGGACTCTACGAGCAGTACTTC